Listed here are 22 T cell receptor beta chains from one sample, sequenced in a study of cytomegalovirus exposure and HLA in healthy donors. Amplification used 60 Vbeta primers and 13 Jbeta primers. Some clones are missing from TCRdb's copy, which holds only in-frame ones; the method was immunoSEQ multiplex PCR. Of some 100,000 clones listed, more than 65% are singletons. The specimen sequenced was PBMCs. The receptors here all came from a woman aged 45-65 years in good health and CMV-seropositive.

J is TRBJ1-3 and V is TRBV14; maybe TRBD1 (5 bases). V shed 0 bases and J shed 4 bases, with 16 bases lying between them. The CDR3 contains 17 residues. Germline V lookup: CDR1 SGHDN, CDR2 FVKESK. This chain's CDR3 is CASSQERTLVGGNTIYF. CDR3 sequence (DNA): TGTGCCAGCAGCCAAGAAAGGACACTTGTTGGGGGAAACACCATATATTTT.

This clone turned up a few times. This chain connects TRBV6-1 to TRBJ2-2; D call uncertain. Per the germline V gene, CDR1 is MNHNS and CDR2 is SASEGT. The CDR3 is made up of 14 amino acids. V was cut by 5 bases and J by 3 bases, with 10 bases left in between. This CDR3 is CASSWQQDTGELFF. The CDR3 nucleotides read TGTGCCAGCAGTTGGCAGCAGGACACCGGGGAGCTGTTTTTT.

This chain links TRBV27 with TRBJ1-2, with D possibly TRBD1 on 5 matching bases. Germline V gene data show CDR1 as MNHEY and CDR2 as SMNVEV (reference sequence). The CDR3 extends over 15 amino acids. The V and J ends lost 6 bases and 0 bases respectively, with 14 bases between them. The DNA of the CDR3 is TGTGCCAGCAGCGCCGCGGGGCGGTCTAACTATGGCTACACCTTC. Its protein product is CASSAAGRSNYGYTF.

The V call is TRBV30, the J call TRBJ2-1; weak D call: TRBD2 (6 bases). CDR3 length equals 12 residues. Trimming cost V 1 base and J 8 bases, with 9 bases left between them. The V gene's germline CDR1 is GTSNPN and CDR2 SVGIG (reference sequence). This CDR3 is CAWSALAYEQFF. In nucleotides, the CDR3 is TGTGCCTGGAGTGCACTAGCCTATGAGCAGTTCTTC.

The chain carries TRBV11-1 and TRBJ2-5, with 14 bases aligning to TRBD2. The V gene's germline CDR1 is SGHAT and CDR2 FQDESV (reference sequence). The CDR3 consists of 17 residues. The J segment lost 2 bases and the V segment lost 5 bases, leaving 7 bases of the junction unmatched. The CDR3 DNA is TGTGCCAGCAGCCTCGAGACTAGCGGGAGGGATCAAGAGACCCAGTACTTC. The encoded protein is CASSLETSGRDQETQYF.

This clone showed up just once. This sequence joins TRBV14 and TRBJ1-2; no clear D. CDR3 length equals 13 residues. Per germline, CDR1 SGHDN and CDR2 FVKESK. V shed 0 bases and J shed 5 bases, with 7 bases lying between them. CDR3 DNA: TGTGCCAGCAGCCAAGATCGGCGGTATGGCTACACCTTC. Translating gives CASSQDRRYGYTF.

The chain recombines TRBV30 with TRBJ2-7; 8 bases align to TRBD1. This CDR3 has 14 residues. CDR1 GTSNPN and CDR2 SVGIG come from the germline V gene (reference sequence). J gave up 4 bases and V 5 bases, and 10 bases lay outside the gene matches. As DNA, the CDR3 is TGTGCCTGGGGTCGGACAGGGATTGTTTACGAGCAGTACTTC. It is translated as CAWGRTGIVYEQYF.

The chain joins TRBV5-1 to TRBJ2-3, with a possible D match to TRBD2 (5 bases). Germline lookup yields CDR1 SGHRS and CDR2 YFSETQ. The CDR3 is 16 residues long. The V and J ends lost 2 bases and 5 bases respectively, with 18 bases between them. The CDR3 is CASSFAQRTMLDTQYF. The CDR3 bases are TGCGCCAGCAGCTTCGCTCAGCGGACCATGTTAGATACGCAGTATTTT.

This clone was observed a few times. CDR3 protein: CASSYDRETDTQYF. CDR3 bases: TGCGCCAGCAGCTACGACAGGGAAACAGATACGCAGTATTTT. The V gene is TRBV5-1, the J gene TRBJ2-3, with 7 bases that match TRBD1. This CDR3 comprises 14 residues. V trimming: 3 bases; J trimming: 3 bases; junction bases outside the gene matches: 4. Germline V gene data show CDR1 as SGHRS and CDR2 as YFSETQ.

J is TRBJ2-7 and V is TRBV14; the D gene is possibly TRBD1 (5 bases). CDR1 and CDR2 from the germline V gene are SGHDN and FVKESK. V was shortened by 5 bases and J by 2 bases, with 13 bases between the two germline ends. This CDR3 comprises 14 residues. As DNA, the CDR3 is TGTGCCAGCAGCTCGCACAGGCGACCCTACGAGCAGTACTTC. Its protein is CASSSHRRPYEQYF.

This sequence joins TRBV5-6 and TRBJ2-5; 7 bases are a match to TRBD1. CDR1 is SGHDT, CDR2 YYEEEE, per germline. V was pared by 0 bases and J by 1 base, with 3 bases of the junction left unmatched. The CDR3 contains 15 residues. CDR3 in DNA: TGTGCCAGCAGCTTGGGACAGGGCACCCAAGAGACCCAGTACTTC. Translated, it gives CASSLGQGTQETQYF.

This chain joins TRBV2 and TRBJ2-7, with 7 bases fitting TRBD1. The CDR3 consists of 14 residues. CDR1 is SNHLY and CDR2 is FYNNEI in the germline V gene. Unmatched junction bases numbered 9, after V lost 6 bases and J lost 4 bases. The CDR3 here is CASSTSTGSYEQYF. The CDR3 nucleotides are TGTGCCAGCAGCACATCGACAGGGTCGTACGAGCAGTACTTC.

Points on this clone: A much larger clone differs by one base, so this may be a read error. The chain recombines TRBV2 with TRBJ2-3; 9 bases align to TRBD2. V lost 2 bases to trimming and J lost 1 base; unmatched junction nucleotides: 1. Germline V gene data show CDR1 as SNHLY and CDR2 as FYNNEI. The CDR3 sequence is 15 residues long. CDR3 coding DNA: TGTGCCAGCAGTGAATGGACTAGCGGCACAGATACGCAGTATTTT. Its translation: CASSEWTSGTDTQYF.

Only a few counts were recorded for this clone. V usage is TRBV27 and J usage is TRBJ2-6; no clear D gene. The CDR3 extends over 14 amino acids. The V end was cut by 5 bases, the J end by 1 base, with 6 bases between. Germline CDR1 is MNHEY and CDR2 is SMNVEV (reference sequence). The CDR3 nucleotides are TGTGCCAGCAGTCCCCAGTCTGGGGCCAACGTCCTGACTTTC. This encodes CASSPQSGANVLTF.

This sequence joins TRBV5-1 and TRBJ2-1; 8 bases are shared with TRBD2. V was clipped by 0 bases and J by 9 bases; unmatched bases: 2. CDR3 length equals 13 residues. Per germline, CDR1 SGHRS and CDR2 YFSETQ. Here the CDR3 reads CASSLDGRAEQFF. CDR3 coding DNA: TGCGCCAGCAGCTTGGACGGGAGGGCTGAGCAGTTCTTC.

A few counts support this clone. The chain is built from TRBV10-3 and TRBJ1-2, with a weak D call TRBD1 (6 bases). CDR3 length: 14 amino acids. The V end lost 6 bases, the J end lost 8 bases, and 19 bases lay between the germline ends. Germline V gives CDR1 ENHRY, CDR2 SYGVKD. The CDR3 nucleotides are TGTGCCATCAGGGGTTCTAACAGGGAACACGGCTACACCTTC. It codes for CAIRGSNREHGYTF.

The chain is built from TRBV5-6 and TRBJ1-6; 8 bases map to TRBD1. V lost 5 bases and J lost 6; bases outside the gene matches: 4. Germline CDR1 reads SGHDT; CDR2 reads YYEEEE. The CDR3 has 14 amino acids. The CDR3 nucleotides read TGTGCCAGCAGTCGAGGACAGGGTAATTCACCCCTCCACTTT. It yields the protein CASSRGQGNSPLHF.

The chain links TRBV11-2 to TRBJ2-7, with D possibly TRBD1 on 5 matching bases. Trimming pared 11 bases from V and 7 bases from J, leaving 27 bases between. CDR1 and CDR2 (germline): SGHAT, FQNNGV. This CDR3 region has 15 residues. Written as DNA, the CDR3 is TGTGCCTCTTTCGGGTCGGACACCCCGGATCGGGAGCAGTACTTC. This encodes CASFGSDTPDREQYF. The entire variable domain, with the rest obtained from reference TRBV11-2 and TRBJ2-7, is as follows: EAGVAQSPRYKIIEKRQSVAFWCNPISGHATLYWYQQILGQGPKLLIQFQNNGVVDDSQLPKDRFSAERLKGVDSTLKIQPAKLEDSAVYLCASFGSDTPDREQYFGPGTRLTVT.

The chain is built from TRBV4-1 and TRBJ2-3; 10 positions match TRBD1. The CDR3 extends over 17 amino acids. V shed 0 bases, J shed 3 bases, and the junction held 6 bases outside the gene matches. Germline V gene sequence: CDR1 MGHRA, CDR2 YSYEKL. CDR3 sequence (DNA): TGCGCCAGCAGCCAAGATTTGGGACAGGGGAGGACAGATACGCAGTATTTT. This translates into CASSQDLGQGRTDTQYF.

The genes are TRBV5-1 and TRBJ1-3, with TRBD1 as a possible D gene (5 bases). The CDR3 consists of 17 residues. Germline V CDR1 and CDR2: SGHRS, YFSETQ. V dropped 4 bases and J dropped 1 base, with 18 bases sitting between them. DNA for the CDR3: TGCGCCAGCAGCCCAGTCCCGGCAGGGCAATCTGGAAACACCATATATTTT. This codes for CASSPVPAGQSGNTIYF.

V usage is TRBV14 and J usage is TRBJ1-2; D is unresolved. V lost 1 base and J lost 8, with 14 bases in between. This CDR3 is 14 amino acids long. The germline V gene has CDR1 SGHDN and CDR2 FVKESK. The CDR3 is CASSQGTPKRGYTF. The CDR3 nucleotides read TGTGCCAGCAGCCAAGGGACTCCTAAAAGGGGCTACACCTTC.

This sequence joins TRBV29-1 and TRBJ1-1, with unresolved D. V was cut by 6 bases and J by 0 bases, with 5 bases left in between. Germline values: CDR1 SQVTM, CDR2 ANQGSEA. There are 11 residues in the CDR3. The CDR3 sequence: CSVALNTEAFF. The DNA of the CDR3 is TGCAGCGTGGCTCTGAACACTGAAGCTTTCTTT.